The clone carrying this TCR beta chain was detected ten times or more. This sample stems from a study of T cells after yellow fever vaccination. TCRdb re-analysed the 5' RACE reads in MiXCR, keeping a single row per CDR3 protein. Of 170,000 or so distinct CDR3 sequences detected, approximately 9.9% appear once; the ten largest clones hold under 40%. V gave up 5 bases and J gave up 3 bases; unmatched junction bases: 8. The CDR3 spans 15 residues. Germline CDR1 is SGHTA and CDR2 is FQGNSA. The specimen comprised CD8+ T cells sorted from PBMCs, sampled 45 days after the yellow fever booster vaccination. The clonotype originates from a man between 18 and 35 years old who received the YFV17D yellow fever vaccine. This chain joins TRBV7-2 and TRBJ2-3; TRBD1 matches at 7 bases. The CDR3 loop is CASSTGTVGTDTQYF. The CDR3 DNA sequence: TGTGCCAGCAGCACAGGGACAGTAGGTACAGATACGCAGTATTTT.